This TCR beta chain was recorded in a study of T cell clonality in common variable immunodeficiency. Findings and caveats of the study: Patient heterogeneity in the CVID cohort limited correlations between repertoire features and clinical complications. Fewer deletions and N-nucleotide insertions were reportedly seen in common variable immunodeficiency TCR beta sequences. Compared with controls, CVID subjects had fewer shared TCRbeta clones.

This clone was detected ten times or more. Its antigen is as yet unknown. The read halts 3 residues ahead of the CDR3 end, with the missing end drawn from the germline J gene. V was shortened by 3 bases and J by 6 bases, with 15 bases between the two germline ends. Germline CDR1 and CDR2: DFQATT and SNEGSKA (reference sequence). The CDR3 covers 14 residues. Patients and controls were mostly of Caucasian heritage. CVID and control samples used equivalent genomic DNA input. Profiled with immunoSEQ multiplex PCR; TCRdb holds only in-frame clones, not every one. The sample lists roughly 25,000 clones, none appearing once, the ten largest making up about 24%.

The V call is TRBV20-1, the J call TRBJ1-5, with D maybe TRBD1 (5 bases). The clonotype was recovered from a human donor with common variable immunodeficiency. Sequencing was done on a sample of peripheral blood mononuclear cells. Here the CDR3 reads CSASGAVGTQPQHF. The sequenced CDR3 bases are TGCAGTGCTAGTGGGGCCGTGGGCACTCAGCCC.